Listed below are T cell receptor beta chains from one sample, sequenced in a study of OX40 agonist ivuxolimab in advanced cancers. Clones were sequenced by immunoSEQ multiplex PCR, and TCRdb holds only the in-frame ones, with some missing. The table has approximately 74,000 clones, 90% seen once. Source: CD4+ or CD8+ T cells sorted from blood, taken in a trial of the OX40 agonist ivuxolimab. These receptors were collected from an adult with an advanced solid tumor such as melanoma, head and neck, liver or kidney cancer. The CDR3 runs from the conserved cysteine through the conserved F or W. A D gene is named only where the DNA matches it firmly. Clone size is given for some rows only: seen once, a few or many times, or a class if the clone is expanded.

size: -
V: TRBV11-2
D: -
J: TRBJ2-2
DNA: TGTGCCAGCAGCCCGGACGCGCAGGCTTCGCTGTTTTTT
CDR3: CASSPDAQASLFF

size: few
V: TRBV28
D: TRBD1
J: TRBJ1-1
DNA: TGTGCCAGCAGTTTATGGGACAGGGACGGCACTGAAGCTTTCTTT
CDR3: CASSLWDRDGTEAFF

size: -
V: TRBV11-3
D: -
J: TRBJ2-7
DNA: TGTGCCAGCAGCCCCCGTCCGGACGCCTCCTACGAGCAGTACTTC
CDR3: CASSPRPDASYEQYF

size: -
V: TRBV9
D: -
J: TRBJ1-1
DNA: TGTGCCAGCACGCCAGAGTATATGAACACTGAAGCTTTCTTT
CDR3: CASTPEYMNTEAFF

size: -
V: TRBV4-3
D: TRBD2
J: TRBJ2-1
DNA: TGCGCCAGCAGCCCCAGCACGGGGGGGTCCTACAATGAGCAGTTCTTC
CDR3: CASSPSTGGSYNEQFF

size: -
V: TRBV19
D: -
J: TRBJ1-1
DNA: TGTGCCAGTAGTCCAATGGCTGGGACTGAAGCTTTCTTT
CDR3: CASSPMAGTEAFF

size: -
V: TRBV4-1
D: TRBD2
J: TRBJ2-7
DNA: TGCGCCAGCAGCCAAGATACTAGCGGGAGAGGCGAGCAGTACTTC
CDR3: CASSQDTSGRGEQYF

size: -
V: TRBV7-9
D: TRBD1
J: TRBJ2-5
DNA: TGTGCCAGCAGCCTAGGGACAGGGGGAATGGAGCAAGAGACCCAGTACTTC
CDR3: CASSLGTGGMEQETQYF

size: -
V: TRBV7-2
D: TRBD1
J: TRBJ2-3
DNA: TGTGCCAGCAGCCCCAGGAGTTGGCAGGGGGCAGATACGCAGTATTTT
CDR3: CASSPRSWQGADTQYF

size: -
V: TRBV11-3
D: -
J: TRBJ1-1
DNA: TGTGCCAGCAGCTTTAACGCCGGGGACACTGAAGCTTTCTTT
CDR3: CASSFNAGDTEAFF

size: -
V: TRBV11-2
D: TRBD2
J: TRBJ2-7
DNA: TGTGCCAGCAGCCCGTTCGGGACTAGCGTTTACGAGCAGTACTTC
CDR3: CASSPFGTSVYEQYF

size: -
V: TRBV28
D: -
J: TRBJ1-5
DNA: TGTGCCAGCAGTACCCCGGACGCCCAGCCCCAGCATTTT
CDR3: CASSTPDAQPQHF

size: -
V: TRBV7-9
D: TRBD1
J: TRBJ1-1
DNA: TGTGCCAGCCTACGGACAGGGGGCAACACTGAAGCTTTCTTT
CDR3: CASLRTGGNTEAFF

size: -
V: TRBV4-1
D: -
J: TRBJ1-3
DNA: TGCGCCAGCAGCCAAGGAGACTTCTCTGGAAACACCATATATTTT
CDR3: CASSQGDFSGNTIYF

size: few
V: TRBV2
D: -
J: TRBJ2-1
DNA: TGTGCCAGCCCAGGAAACCCAAGCGGCTACAATGAGCAGTTCTTC
CDR3: CASPGNPSGYNEQFF

size: -
V: TRBV5-1
D: -
J: TRBJ2-3
DNA: TGCGCCAGCAGATTGAACCAGGGGGATACGCAGTATTTT
CDR3: CASRLNQGDTQYF

size: -
V: TRBV7-2
D: -
J: TRBJ1-1
DNA: TGTGCCAGCAGCTCATGGACGGACACTGAAGCTTTCTTT
CDR3: CASSSWTDTEAFF

size: -
V: TRBV18
D: -
J: TRBJ2-7
DNA: TGTGCCAGCTCACCGCCAGGGGAGGCCTACGAGCAGTACTTC
CDR3: CASSPPGEAYEQYF

size: -
V: TRBV4-2
D: TRBD2
J: TRBJ2-1
DNA: TGTGCCAGCAGCCTAAGACTAGCGGGGGGTCCCTCTTTTGGGAATGAGCAGTTCTTC
CDR3: CASSLRLAGGPSFGNEQFF

size: -
V: TRBV28
D: TRBD1
J: TRBJ1-2
DNA: TGTGCCAGCAGTTCCGGGACAGGGAAGTATGGCTACACCTTC
CDR3: CASSSGTGKYGYTF

size: -
V: TRBV11-3
D: -
J: TRBJ2-7
DNA: TGTGCCAGCAGCCAAGACCCTACTCCCTACGAGCAGTACTTC
CDR3: CASSQDPTPYEQYF

size: -
V: TRBV4-1
D: TRBD1
J: TRBJ1-2
DNA: TGCGCCAGCAGCCAGGCAGGGGGTCGAGGCTACACCTTC
CDR3: CASSQAGGRGYTF

size: once
V: TRBV6-1
D: -
J: TRBJ1-1
DNA: TGTGCCAGCAGTGAAGCTGGAGAAGCTTTCTTT
CDR3: CASSEAGEAFF

size: -
V: TRBV28
D: -
J: TRBJ2-3
DNA: TGTGCCAGCAGTTTAACCCAGGGTAGCACAGATACGCAGTATTTT
CDR3: CASSLTQGSTDTQYF